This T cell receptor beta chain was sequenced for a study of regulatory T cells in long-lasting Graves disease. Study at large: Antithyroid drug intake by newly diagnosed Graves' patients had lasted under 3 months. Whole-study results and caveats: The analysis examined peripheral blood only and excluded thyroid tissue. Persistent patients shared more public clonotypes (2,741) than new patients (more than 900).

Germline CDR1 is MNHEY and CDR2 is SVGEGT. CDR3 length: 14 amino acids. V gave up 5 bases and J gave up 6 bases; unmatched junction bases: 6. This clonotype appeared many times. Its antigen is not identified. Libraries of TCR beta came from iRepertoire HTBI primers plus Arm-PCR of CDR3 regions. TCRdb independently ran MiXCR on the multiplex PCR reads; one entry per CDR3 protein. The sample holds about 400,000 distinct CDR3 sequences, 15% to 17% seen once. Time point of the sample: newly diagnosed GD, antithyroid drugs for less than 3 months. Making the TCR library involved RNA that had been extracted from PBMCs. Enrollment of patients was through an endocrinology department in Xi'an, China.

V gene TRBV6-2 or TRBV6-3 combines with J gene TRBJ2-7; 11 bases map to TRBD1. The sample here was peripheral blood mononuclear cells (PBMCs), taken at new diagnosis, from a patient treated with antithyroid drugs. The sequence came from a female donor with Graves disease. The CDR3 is CASSLWTGGSEQYF. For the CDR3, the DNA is TGTGCCAGCAGTCTTTGGACAGGGGGCTCCGAGCAGTACTTC.